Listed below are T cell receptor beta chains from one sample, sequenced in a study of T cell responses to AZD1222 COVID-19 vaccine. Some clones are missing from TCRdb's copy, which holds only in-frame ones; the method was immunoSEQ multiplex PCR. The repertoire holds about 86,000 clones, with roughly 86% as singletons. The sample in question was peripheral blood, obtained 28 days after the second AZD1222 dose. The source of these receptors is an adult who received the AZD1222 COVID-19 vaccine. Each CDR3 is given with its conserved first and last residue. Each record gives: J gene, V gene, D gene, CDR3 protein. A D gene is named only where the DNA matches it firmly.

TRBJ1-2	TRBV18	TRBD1	CASSPRGQGVYYGYTF
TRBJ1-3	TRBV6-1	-	CASSEEGGNTIYF
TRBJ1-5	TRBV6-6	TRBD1	CASRGQNSNQPQHF
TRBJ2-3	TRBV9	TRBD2	CASSVVAGVLADTQYF
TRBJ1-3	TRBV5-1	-	CASSLDGRSGNTIYF
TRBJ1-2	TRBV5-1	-	CASSLEGALYGYTF
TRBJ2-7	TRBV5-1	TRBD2	CASSLGVGSGILYEQYF
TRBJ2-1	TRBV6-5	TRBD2	CASSLTSEYNEQFF
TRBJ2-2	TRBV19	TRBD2	CASSIQAGVSTGELFF
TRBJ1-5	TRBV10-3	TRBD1	CAISDLGQPQPQHF
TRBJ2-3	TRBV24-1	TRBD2	CATSGTSGPTDTQYF
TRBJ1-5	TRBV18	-	CASSLDRDQPQHF
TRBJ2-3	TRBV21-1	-	CASSKLQGADGTDTQYF
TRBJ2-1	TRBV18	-	CATQQRGSDNEQFF
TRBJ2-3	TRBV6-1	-	CASYYGGDTQYF
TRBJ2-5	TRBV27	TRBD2	CASSHSGGVQETQYF
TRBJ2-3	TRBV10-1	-	CAIRPRGKSTDTQYF
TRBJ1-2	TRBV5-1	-	CASSLETASDGYTF
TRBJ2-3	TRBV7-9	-	CASSPRGGGSDTQYF
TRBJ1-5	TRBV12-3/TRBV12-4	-	CASSLNDGQPQHF
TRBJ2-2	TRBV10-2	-	CASVGGGAFDRQNTGELFF
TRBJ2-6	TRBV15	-	CATSRGLSGANVLTF
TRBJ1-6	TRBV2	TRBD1	CATEGITTGVNSPLHF
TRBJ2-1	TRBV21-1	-	CASSIELERRQGKYEQFF
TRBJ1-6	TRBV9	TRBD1	CASSGGQGRDNSPLHF
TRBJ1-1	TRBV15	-	CATSSTDRGTEAFF
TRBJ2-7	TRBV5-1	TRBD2	CASSLVLAGGYEQYF
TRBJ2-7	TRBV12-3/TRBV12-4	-	CASSQSYEQYF
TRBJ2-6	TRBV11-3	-	CASSLGSGANVLTF
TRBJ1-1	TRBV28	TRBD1	CASSYRQGSEAFF
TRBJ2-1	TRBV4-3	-	CASSQETEYNEQFF
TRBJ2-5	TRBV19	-	CASSTFARGGETQYF
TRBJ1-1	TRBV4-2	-	CASSQIDTEAFF
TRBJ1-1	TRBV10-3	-	CAISGGTEAFF
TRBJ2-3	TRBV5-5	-	CASSLVAGTDTQYF
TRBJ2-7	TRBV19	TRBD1	CASSMGQENEQYF
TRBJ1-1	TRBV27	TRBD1	CASGQGATEAFF
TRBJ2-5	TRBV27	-	CASSSLPGQGLETQYF
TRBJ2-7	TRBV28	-	CASSLRLRTNEQYF
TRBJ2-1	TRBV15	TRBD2	CATSREAGVGNEQFF
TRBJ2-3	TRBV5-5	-	CASSLNADTQYF
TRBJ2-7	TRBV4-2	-	CASSQDPAIPSYEQYF
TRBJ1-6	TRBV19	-	CASSITGQDNSPLHF
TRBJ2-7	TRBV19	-	CASSIDGDASYEQYF
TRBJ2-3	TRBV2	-	CASSLSTDTQYF
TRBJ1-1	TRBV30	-	CAWHYRARTEAFF
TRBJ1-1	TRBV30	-	CAWGPQVPEAFF
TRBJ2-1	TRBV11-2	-	CASRRVSAFRNEQFF
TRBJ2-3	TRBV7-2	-	CASSPYGSRYTDTQYF
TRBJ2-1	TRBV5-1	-	CASSLASSSYNEQFF
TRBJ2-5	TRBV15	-	CATSRGGGGGRQETQYF
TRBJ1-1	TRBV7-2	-	CASSSGTTEAFF
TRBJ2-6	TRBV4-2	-	CASCQVGGGGANVLTF
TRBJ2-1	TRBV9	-	CASSKRWGQGNEQFF
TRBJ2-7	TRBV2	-	CASRWGMGSYEQYF